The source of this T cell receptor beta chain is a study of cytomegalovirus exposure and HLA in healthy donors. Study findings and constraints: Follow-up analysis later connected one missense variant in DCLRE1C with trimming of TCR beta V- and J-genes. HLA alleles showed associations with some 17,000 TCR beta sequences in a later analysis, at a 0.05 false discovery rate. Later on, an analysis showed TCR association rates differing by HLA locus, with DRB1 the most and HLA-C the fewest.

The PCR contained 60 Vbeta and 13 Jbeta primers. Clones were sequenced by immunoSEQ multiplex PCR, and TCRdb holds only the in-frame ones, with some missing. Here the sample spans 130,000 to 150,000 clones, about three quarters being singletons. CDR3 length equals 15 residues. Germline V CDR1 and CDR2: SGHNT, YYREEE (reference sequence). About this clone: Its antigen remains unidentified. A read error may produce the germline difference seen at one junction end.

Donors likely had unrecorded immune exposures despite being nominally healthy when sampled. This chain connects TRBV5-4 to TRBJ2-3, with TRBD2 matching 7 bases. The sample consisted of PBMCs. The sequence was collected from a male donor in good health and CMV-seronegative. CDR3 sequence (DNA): TGTGGCAGCAGCCCGGGGGGAGTCCTCACAGATACGCAGTATTTT. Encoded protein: CGSSPGGVLTDTQYF. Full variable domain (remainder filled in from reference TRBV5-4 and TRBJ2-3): ETGVTQSPTHLIKTRGQQVTLRCSSQSGHNTVSWYQQALGQGPQFIFQYYREEENGRGNFPPRFSGLQFPNYSSELNVNALELDDSALYLCGSSPGGVLTDTQYFGPGTRLTVL.